This TCR beta chain stems from a study of graft-versus-host responses after intestinal transplantation. Study as a whole: Recipients across the board were started on anti-thymocyte globulin induction, then kept on tacrolimus and steroids for two to three years. Study results and caveats: GvH clonotypes were identified within recipient marrow, with a subset emerging first in ileum or blood. Early after transplant, HvG declines were associated with peak levels of circulating GvH clones.

The repertoire was sequenced with immunoSEQ multiplex PCR; TCRdb's copy has only in-frame clones and lacks some. Counted here are roughly 120,000 clones, roughly nine tenths occurring once; the ten biggest clones make up about 0.18%. V lost 1 base and J lost 3; bases outside the gene matches: 2. Per germline, CDR1 SEHNR and CDR2 FQNEAQ (reference sequence). The CDR3 sequence is 16 residues long. This clone was picked up one time. The antigen remains undetermined. The clonotype originates from a human donor who received an intestinal transplant. The chain carries TRBV7-9 and TRBJ2-2; 10 bases align to TRBD1. The starting material was unstimulated CD4+ T cells sorted from spleen or lymph node cells, obtained before intestinal transplant. Written as DNA, the CDR3 is TGTGCCAGCAGCTTAGTTGGGACAGGGGACACCGGGGAGCTGTTTTTT. As protein: CASSLVGTGDTGELFF.